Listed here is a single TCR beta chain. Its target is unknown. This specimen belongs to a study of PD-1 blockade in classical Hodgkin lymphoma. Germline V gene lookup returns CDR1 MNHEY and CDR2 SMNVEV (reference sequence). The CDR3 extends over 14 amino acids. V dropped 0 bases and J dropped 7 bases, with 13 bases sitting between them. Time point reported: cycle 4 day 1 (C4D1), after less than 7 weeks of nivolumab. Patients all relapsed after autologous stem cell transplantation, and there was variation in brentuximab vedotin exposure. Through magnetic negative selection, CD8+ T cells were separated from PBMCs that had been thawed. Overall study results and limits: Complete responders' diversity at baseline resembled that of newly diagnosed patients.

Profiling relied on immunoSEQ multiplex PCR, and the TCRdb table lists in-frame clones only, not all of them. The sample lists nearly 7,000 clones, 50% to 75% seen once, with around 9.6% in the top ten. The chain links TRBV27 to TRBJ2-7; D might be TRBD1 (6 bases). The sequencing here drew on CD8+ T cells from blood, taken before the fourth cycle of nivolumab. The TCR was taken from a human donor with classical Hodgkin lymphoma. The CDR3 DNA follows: TGTGCCAGCAGTTTATCGAGTAGGGGGTGGGAGCAGTACTTC. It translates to CASSLSSRGWEQYF.